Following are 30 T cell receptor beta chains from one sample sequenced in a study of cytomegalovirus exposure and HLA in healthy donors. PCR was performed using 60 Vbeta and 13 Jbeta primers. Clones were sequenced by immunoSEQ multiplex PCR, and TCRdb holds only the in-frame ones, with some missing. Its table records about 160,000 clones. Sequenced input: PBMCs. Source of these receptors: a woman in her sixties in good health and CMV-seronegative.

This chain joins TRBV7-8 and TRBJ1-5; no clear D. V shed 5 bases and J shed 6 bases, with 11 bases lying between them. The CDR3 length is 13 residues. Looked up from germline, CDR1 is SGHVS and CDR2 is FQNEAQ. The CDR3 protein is CASSDQAFQPQHF. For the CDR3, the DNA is TGTGCCAGCAGCGACCAGGCTTTTCAGCCCCAGCATTTT.

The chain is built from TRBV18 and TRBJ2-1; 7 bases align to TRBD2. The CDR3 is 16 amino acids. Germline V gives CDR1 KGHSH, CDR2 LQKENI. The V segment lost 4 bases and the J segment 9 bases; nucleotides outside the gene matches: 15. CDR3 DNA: TGTGCCAGCTCACGTCCCGGGACTACCCCTTGGGGTGAGCAGTTCTTC. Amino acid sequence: CASSRPGTTPWGEQFF.

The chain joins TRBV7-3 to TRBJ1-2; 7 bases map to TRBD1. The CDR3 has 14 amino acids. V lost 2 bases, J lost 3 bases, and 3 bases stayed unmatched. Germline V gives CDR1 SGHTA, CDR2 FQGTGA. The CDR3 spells CASSLDGTDYGYTF. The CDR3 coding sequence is TGTGCCAGCAGCTTAGATGGGACAGACTATGGCTACACCTTC.

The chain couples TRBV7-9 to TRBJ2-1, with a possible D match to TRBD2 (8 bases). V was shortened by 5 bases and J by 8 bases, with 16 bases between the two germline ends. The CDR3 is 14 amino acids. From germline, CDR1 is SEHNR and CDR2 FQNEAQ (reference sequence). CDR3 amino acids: CASSLGRGPYEQFF. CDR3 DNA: TGTGCCAGCAGCCTCGGGAGGGGGCCGTATGAGCAGTTCTTC. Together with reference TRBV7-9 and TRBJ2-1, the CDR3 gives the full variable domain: DTGVSQNPRHKITKRGQNVTFRCDPISEHNRLYWYRQTLGQGPEFLTYFQNEAQLEKSRLLSDRFSAERPKGSFSTLEIQRTEQGDSAMYLCASSLGRGPYEQFFGPGTRLTVL.

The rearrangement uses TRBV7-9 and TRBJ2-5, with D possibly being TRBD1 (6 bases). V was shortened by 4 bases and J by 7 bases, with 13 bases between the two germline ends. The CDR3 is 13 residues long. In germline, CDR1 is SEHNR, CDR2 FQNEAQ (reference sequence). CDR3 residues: CASSSTGLGTQYF. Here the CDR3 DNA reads TGTGCCAGCAGCTCCACAGGGCTAGGGACCCAGTACTTC.

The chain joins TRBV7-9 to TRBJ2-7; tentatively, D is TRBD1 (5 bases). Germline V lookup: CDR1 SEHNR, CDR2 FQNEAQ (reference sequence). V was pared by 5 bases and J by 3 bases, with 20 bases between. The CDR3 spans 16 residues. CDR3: CASSAQTREPFYEQYF. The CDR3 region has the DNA TGTGCCAGCAGCGCACAAACCAGGGAACCCTTCTACGAGCAGTACTTC.

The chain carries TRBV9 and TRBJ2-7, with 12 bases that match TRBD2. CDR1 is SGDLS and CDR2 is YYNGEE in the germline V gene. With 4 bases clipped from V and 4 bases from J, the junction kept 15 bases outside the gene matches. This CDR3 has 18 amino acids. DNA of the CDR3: TGTGCCAGCAGCCCAGGACTAGCGGGGACAATGGAACCTTACGAGCAGTACTTC. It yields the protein CASSPGLAGTMEPYEQYF.

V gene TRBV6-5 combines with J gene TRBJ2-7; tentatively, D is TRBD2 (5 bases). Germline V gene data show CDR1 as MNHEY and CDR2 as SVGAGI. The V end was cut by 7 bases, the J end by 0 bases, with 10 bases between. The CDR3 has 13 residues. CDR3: CASTLGSSYEQYF. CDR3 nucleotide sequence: TGTGCCAGCACGTTGGGGAGCTCCTACGAGCAGTACTTC.

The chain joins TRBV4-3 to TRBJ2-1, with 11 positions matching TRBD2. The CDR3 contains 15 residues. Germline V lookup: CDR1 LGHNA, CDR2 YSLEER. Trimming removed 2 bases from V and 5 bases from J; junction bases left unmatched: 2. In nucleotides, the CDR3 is TGCGCCAGCAGCCAATTTAGCGGGGGGGACAATGAGCAGTTCTTC. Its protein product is CASSQFSGGDNEQFF.

For the CDR3, the DNA is TGTGCCAGCCAATCCGGACAGGGGGTAAAAGGTGGCTACACCTTC. It specifies CASQSGQGVKGGYTF. The chain has TRBV6-9 and TRBJ1-2; the match to TRBD1 covers 10 bases. V was clipped by 8 bases and J by 7 bases; unmatched bases: 13. The CDR3 contains 15 residues. Germline CDR1 is MNHGY and CDR2 is SVAAGI.

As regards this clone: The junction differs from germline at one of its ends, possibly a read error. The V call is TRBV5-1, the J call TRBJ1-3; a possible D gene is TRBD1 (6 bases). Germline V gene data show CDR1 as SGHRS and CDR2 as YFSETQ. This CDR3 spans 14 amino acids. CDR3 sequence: CASSLGGDTNTLYF. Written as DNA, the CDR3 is TGCGCCAGCAGCTTAGGGGGGGATACGAACACCCTATATTTT.

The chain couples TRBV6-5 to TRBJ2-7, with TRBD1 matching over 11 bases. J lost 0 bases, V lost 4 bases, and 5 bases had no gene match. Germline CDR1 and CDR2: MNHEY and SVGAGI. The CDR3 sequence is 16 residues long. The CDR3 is CASSSRTGGTSYEQYF. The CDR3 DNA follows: TGTGCCAGCAGTTCCAGGACAGGGGGCACCTCCTACGAGCAGTACTTC.

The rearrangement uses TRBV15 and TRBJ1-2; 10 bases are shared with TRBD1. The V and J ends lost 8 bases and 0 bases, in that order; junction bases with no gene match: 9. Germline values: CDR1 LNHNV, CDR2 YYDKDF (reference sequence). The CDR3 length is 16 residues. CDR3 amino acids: CATAGGQGLPNYGYTF. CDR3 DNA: TGTGCCACCGCAGGGGGACAGGGGTTACCTAACTATGGCTACACCTTC. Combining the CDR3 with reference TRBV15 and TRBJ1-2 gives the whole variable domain DAMVIQNPRYQVTQFGKPVTLSCSQTLNHNVMYWYQQKSSQAPKLLFHYYDKDFNNEADTPDNFQSRRPNTSFCFLDIRSPGLGDTAMYLCATAGGQGLPNYGYTFGSGTRLTVV.

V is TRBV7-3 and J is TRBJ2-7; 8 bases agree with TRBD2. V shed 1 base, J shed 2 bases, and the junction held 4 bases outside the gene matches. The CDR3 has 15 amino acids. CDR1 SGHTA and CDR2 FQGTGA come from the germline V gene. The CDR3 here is CASSLRPGGTYEQYF. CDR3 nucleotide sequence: TGTGCCAGCAGCTTAAGACCGGGAGGGACCTACGAGCAGTACTTC. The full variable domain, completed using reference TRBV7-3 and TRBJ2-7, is GAGVSQTPSNKVTEKGKYVELRCDPISGHTALYWYRQSLGQGPEFLIYFQGTGAADDSGLPNDRFFAVRPEGSVSTLKIQRTERGDSAVYLCASSLRPGGTYEQYFGPGTRLTVT.

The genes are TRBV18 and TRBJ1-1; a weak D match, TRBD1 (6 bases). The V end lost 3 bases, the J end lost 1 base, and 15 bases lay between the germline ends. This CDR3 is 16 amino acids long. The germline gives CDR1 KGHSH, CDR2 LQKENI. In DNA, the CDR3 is TGTGCCAGCTCACCGATGCGCCCGGGACAGAACACTGAAGCTTTCTTT. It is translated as CASSPMRPGQNTEAFF.

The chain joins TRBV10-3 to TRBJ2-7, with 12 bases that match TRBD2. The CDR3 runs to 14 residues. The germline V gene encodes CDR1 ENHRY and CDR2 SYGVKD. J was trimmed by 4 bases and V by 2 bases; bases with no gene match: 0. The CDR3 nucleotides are TGTGCCATCAGTGAGGGGACTAGCGGGTACGAGCAGTACTTC. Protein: CAISEGTSGYEQYF.

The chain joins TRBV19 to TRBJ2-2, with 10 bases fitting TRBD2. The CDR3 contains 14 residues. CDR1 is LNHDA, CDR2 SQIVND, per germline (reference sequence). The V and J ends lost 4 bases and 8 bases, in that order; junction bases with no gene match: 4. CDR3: CASSTLAGVGELFF. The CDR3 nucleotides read TGTGCCAGTAGTACCCTAGCGGGGGTGGGGGAGCTGTTTTTT.

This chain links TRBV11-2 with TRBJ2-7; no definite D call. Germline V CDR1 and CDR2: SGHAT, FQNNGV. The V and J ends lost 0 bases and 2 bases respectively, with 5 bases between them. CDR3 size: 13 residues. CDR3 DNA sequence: TGTGCCAGCAGCTTAGACAGGACCTACGAGCAGTACTTC. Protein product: CASSLDRTYEQYF.

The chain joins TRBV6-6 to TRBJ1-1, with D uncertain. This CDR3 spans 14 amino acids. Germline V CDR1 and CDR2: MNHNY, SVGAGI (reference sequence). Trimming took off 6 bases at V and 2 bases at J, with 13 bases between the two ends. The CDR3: CASSYPNRNTEAFF. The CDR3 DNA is TGTGCCAGCAGCTATCCGAACAGAAACACTGAAGCTTTCTTT.

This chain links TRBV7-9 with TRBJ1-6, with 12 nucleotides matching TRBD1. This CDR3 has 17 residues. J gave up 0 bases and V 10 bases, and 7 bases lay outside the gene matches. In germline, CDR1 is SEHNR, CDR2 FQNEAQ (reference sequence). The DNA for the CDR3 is TGTGCCACCCAGGGACAGGGGGCCAGCTCCTATAATTCACCCCTCCACTTT. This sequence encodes CATQGQGASSYNSPLHF.

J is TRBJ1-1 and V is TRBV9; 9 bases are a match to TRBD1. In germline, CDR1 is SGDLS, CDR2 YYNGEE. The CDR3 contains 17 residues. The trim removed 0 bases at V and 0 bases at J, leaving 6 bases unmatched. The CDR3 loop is CASSVAGGTGMNTEAFF. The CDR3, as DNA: TGTGCCAGCAGCGTAGCCGGTGGGACAGGGATGAACACTGAAGCTTTCTTT.

The CDR3, as DNA: TGTGCCACACGCGGGAGTTCGGAGACCCAGTACTTC. Its translation is CATRGSSETQYF. V is TRBV10-3 and J is TRBJ2-5, with 7 nucleotides matching TRBD2. This CDR3 is 12 amino acids long. The germline gives CDR1 ENHRY, CDR2 SYGVKD. With 10 bases clipped from V and 5 bases from J, the junction kept 7 bases outside the gene matches.

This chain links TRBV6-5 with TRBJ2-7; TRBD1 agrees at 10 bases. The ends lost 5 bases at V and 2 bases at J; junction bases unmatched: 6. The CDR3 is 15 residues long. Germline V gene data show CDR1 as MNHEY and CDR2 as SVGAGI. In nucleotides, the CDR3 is TGTGCCAGCAGTCAAAACGACAGGGGGCCCTACGAGCAGTACTTC. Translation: CASSQNDRGPYEQYF.

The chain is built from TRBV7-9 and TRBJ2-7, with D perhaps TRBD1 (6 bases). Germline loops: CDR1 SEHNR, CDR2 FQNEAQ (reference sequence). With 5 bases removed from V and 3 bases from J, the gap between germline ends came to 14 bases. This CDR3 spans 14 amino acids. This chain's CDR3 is CASSPKQGFYEQYF. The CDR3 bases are TGTGCCAGCAGCCCGAAACAGGGATTCTACGAGCAGTACTTC.

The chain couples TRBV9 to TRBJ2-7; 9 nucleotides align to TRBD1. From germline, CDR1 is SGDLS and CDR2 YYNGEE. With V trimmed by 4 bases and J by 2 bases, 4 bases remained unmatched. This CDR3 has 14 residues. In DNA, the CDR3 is TGTGCCAGCAGCCCCTGGGACAGGGCCTACGAGCAGTACTTC. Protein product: CASSPWDRAYEQYF.

CDR3 in amino acids: CASSETRVGYGYTF. The CDR3 DNA follows: TGTGCCAGCAGTGAGACCAGGGTAGGCTATGGCTACACCTTC. The chain carries TRBV2 and TRBJ1-2; tentatively, D is TRBD1 (5 bases). The CDR3 has 14 amino acids. V was clipped by 3 bases and J by 4 bases, with 12 bases between them. Germline CDR1 is SNHLY and CDR2 is FYNNEI.

The CDR3 DNA is TGTGCCAGCAGCCTCTTTGCTAGCGGGATCAGGGCCGGGGAGCTGTTTTTT. Protein: CASSLFASGIRAGELFF. This sequence joins TRBV5-4 and TRBJ2-2; 9 bases fit TRBD2. Germline loops: CDR1 SGHNT, CDR2 YYREEE (reference sequence). This CDR3 has 17 residues. J was trimmed by 6 bases and V by 4 bases; bases with no gene match: 13.

CDR3 region: CASSSLGTSFTDTQYF. CDR3 DNA sequence: TGTGCCAGCAGTTCCCTAGGGACTTCATTCACAGATACGCAGTATTTT. The chain carries TRBV27 and TRBJ2-3, with D perhaps TRBD2 (6 bases). The CDR3 loop spans 16 amino acids. Deletions cut 4 bases from V and 2 bases from J, with 16 bases between. Germline lookup yields CDR1 MNHEY and CDR2 SMNVEV (reference sequence).

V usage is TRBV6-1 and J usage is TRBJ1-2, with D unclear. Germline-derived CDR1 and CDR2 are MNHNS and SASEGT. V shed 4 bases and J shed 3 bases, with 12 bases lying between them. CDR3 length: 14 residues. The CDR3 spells CASSARGSYYGYTF. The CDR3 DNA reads TGTGCCAGCAGTGCCCGGGGTTCCTACTATGGCTACACCTTC.

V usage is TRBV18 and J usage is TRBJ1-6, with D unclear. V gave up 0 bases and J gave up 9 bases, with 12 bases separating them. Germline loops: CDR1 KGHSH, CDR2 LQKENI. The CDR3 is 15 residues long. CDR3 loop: CASSPPTGVLSPLHF. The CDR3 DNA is TGTGCCAGCTCACCACCGACCGGGGTCCTTTCACCCCTCCACTTT.